The 25 T cell receptor beta chains listed next were all sequenced from one sample in a study of T cell clonality in common variable immunodeficiency. Study conclusions and caveats: Common variable immunodeficiency TCR beta sequences reportedly had fewer deletions and N-nucleotide insertions.

Only in-frame clones appear in the TCRdb table, and some are missing; sequencing was by immunoSEQ multiplex PCR. The sample has more than 30,000 clones, none seen only once; the top ten hold 6.5% to 7.5%. These receptors' targets are unknown. The sequencing sample was made of peripheral blood mononuclear cells. Receptors originate from a human donor with common variable immunodeficiency.

The sample holds a few counts of this clone. The sequenced part of the CDR3 DNA is TGTGCCAGCAGCTTCCGGACAGGACCATCCTACGAG. This sequence encodes CASSFRTGPSYE. The complete CDR3 reads CASSFRTGPSYEQYF. V and J are TRBV5-5 and TRBJ2-7, with 7 bases lining up with TRBD1. The read comes to an end 3 residues before the CDR3 does, leaving the germline J gene to fill in the end. CDR3 length: 15 residues. J lost 1 base, V lost 2 bases, and 6 bases had no gene match. Germline loops: CDR1 SGHKS, CDR2 YYEKEE (reference sequence).

In this sample, this clone turned up many times. The CDR3 goes on 3 residues after the read ends, and that part is filled in from the germline J gene. This chain connects TRBV11-2 to TRBJ2-1; D is possibly TRBD1 (6 bases). The CDR3 covers 13 residues. V lost 1 base, J lost 6 bases, and 7 bases lay in between. Germline V CDR1 and CDR2: SGHAT, FQNNGV. The sequenced part of the CDR3 DNA is TGTGCCAGCAGCTTAGCAGGGGCCAATGAG. As protein: CASSLAGANE. The whole CDR3 reads CASSLAGANEQFF.

There are many counts of this clone. The sequence runs out 3 residues before the end of the CDR3; the remainder is reconstructed from the germline J gene. Other DNA sequences in the same sample also yield this CDR3. The V and J genes are TRBV11-3 and TRBJ2-3; no reliable D call. The CDR3 runs 14 residues. The V gene's germline CDR1 is SGHNT and CDR2 YENEEA. V was cut by 1 base and J by 2 bases, with 7 bases left in between. The CDR3 protein is CASSLGGPTDTQYF. CDR3 bases read: TGTGCCAGCAGCTTAGGTGGCCCCACAGATACG.

Worth noting for this clone: Coverage ceases 3 residues before the CDR3 finishes, and the germline J gene fills in the end. This rearrangement joins TRBV6-2 or TRBV6-3 to TRBJ2-5; 10 positions agree with TRBD1. CDR1 is MNHEY, CDR2 SVGEGT, per germline. The CDR3 is 16 residues long. The junction had 8 bases not matched to a gene; V was cut back by 2 bases and J by 5 bases. This CDR3 is CASSYAPGQGLETQYF. The DNA read from the CDR3 is TGTGCCAGCAGTTACGCTCCGGGACAGGGGTTGGAGACC.

This clone was seen only a few times. The read comes to an end 3 residues before the CDR3 does, leaving the germline J gene to fill in the end. The rearrangement uses TRBV6-2 or TRBV6-3 and TRBJ1-5; TRBD1 matches 9 bases. Germline values: CDR1 MNHEY, CDR2 SVGEGT. V lost 8 bases, J lost 2 bases, and 10 bases stayed unmatched. The CDR3 sequence is 16 residues long. Here the CDR3 reads CASSSFRTGGNQPQHF. Partial CDR3 DNA: TGTGCCAGCTCCTCCTTTAGGACAGGGGGCAATCAGCCC.

In regard to this clone: The missing CDR3 end, 3 residues past where the read stops, is filled in from the germline J gene. V and J are TRBV19 and TRBJ2-1; weak D call: TRBD2 (6 bases). Germline V gives CDR1 LNHDA, CDR2 SQIVND (reference sequence). The CDR3 length is 21 residues. V lost 3 bases and J 9 bases, leaving 36 bases between the germline ends. CDR3 amino acids: CASSILSRVSCFGGFRLEQFF. The CDR3 bases that were read are TGTGCCAGTAGTATCCTCAGTCGGGTGTCCTGCTTCGGGGGTTTTCGCCTTGAG.

Points on this clone: The observed sequence ends 3 residues before the CDR3 terminus, with the missing tail filled in from the germline J gene. This chain connects TRBV18 to TRBJ2-7, with D tentatively TRBD1 (6 bases). V lost 6 bases to trimming and J lost 0 bases, with 18 bases between them. The CDR3 is made up of 16 amino acids. Germline V lookup: CDR1 KGHSH, CDR2 LQKENI. The sequenced CDR3 bases are TGTGCCAGCTCGCCAGCAGGGGTTATGAGCTCCTACGAG. This codes for CASSPAGVMSSYE. The CDR3, in full, reads CASSPAGVMSSYEQYF.

In its sample, this clone ranks as medium-sized. The CDR3 end is not reached by the read, which stops 3 residues before it; the germline J gene fills it in. The J gene is TRBJ1-1, the V gene TRBV2, with D possibly matching TRBD1 (6 bases). Trimming removed 4 bases at V and 5 bases at J, with 11 bases between. The CDR3 has 13 residues. Germline V CDR1 and CDR2: SNHLY, FYNNEI. The part of the CDR3 DNA that was read is TGTGCCAGCAGTGCGGGAGGACAGACTGAA. This codes for CASSAGGQTE. The whole CDR3 reads CASSAGGQTEAFF.

This clone was counted at least ten times. The read terminates 3 residues ahead of where the CDR3 ends, so the germline J gene completes it. The chain has TRBV20-1 and TRBJ2-5; D remains unclear. Germline V gene data show CDR1 as DFQATT and CDR2 as SNEGSKA (reference sequence). Between the trimmed V and J ends, which lost 5 bases and 4 bases, there was a span of 5 bases. This CDR3 is 10 amino acids long. The CDR3 loop is CSAFGETQYF. The CDR3 bases that were read are TGCAGTGCTTTCGGAGAGACC.

This clone was detected only a few times. The read is 3 residues too short to cover the CDR3 end, so that end is filled in from the germline J gene. This sequence joins TRBV2 and TRBJ1-2, with a tentative D call TRBD1 (5 bases). Germline V CDR1 and CDR2: SNHLY, FYNNEI. CDR3 length: 13 amino acids. Trimming removed 10 bases from V and 5 bases from J, with 17 bases in between. The chain's CDR3 is CATAPGVLYGYTF. The CDR3 bases that were read are TGTGCCACGGCCCCGGGGGTGCTGTATGGC.

This chain's CDR3 is CSARTLDRGLSYTF. CDR3 bases read: TGCAGTGCTAGGACCCTGGACAGGGGGCTTAGC. This sequence joins TRBV20-1 and TRBJ1-2; 11 nucleotides align to TRBD1. The CDR3 end lies 3 residues beyond the end of the read and is filled in from the germline J gene. The germline V gene has CDR1 DFQATT and CDR2 SNEGSKA (reference sequence). This CDR3 has 14 amino acids.

The table lists this clone with many counts. The CDR3 here is CASSSLIRTGSTGELFF. The part of the CDR3 DNA that was read is TGTGCCAGCAGTTCATTGATTAGGACAGGGAGTACCGGGGAG. J is TRBJ2-2 and V is TRBV6-2 or TRBV6-3, with 8 nucleotides matching TRBD1. The read ends 3 residues shy of where the CDR3 ends; the end is completed using the germline J gene. The CDR3 contains 17 residues. The V segment lost 4 bases and the J segment 5 bases; nucleotides outside the gene matches: 12. Germline V gives CDR1 MNHEY, CDR2 SVGEGT.

This clone was recorded a few times. The CDR3 end falls 3 residues outside the read, so it is completed with the germline J gene. The V and J genes are TRBV7-9 and TRBJ1-5; 9 positions match TRBD1. The CDR3 runs to 15 residues. J was trimmed by 6 bases and V by 1 base; bases with no gene match: 4. The germline V gene has CDR1 SEHNR and CDR2 FQNEAQ (reference sequence). The CDR3 DNA, read in part, is TGTGCCAGCAGCTTAGATTCACAGGGGGCTCAGCCC. Residues: CASSLDSQGAQP. The entire CDR3 sequence reads CASSLDSQGAQPQHF.

This clone was found a few times. A junction boundary mismatches the germline segment, possibly from a read error. The read is 3 residues too short to cover the CDR3 end, so that end is filled in from the germline J gene. This chain uses TRBV30 with TRBJ1-6; a possible D gene is TRBD1 (5 bases). Germline CDR1 and CDR2: GTSNPN and SVGIG (reference sequence). The CDR3 length is 14 residues. CDR3 bases read: TGTGCCTGGAGCCTAGACAGTCAGAATTCAACC. Translated: CAWSLDSQNST. The full CDR3 protein reads CAWSLDSQNSTLHF.

This clone was counted ten times or more. The read terminates 3 residues before the CDR3 end, so the remaining end is supplied by the germline J gene. J is TRBJ1-1 and V is TRBV6-4; 9 positions match TRBD1. Trimming at V came to 6 bases and at J to 4 bases, leaving 12 bases not matched to a gene. The CDR3 runs to 16 residues. The germline gives CDR1 MRHNA, CDR2 SNTAGT. The sequenced CDR3 bases are TGTGCCAGCAGGCCTGGGACAGGGAGCCCCGCCACTGAA. It specifies CASRPGTGSPATE. The whole CDR3 sequence reads CASRPGTGSPATEAFF.

This clone was counted between two and nine times. The CDR3 end is not reached by the read, which stops 3 residues before it; the germline J gene fills it in. V is TRBV11-3 and J is TRBJ2-2; 7 bases fit TRBD1. Germline CDR1 reads SGHNT; CDR2 reads YENEEA. The CDR3 has 12 residues. V was clipped by 6 bases and J by 6 bases; unmatched bases: 1. Partial CDR3 DNA: TGTGCCAGCAGTCAGGGGGCCGGGGAG. It codes for CASSQGAGE. The whole CDR3 sequence is CASSQGAGELFF.

This clone was observed many times. Read sequence stops 3 residues before the CDR3 end, and the germline J gene provides the missing end. V gene TRBV7-2 combines with J gene TRBJ1-5, with a tentative D call TRBD1 (5 bases). V was trimmed by 1 base and J by 7 bases, leaving 8 bases between them. Germline CDR1 is SGHTA and CDR2 is FQGNSA. The CDR3 is 13 amino acids. The CDR3 DNA, read in part, is TGTGCCAGCAGCTTAGACCGGGGGCAGCCC. Its translation: CASSLDRGQP. The whole CDR3 protein is CASSLDRGQPQHF.

In regard to this clone: The CDR3 end lies 3 residues beyond the end of the read and is filled in from the germline J gene. The rearrangement joins TRBV5-8 to TRBJ2-7; 7 bases are shared with TRBD1. The CDR3 consists of 14 residues. The V gene end was trimmed by 2 bases and the J gene end by 5 bases; junction bases not matched to a gene: 7. Per germline, CDR1 SGHTS and CDR2 YDEGEE. The sequenced part of the CDR3 DNA is TGTGCCAGCAGCTTTGGACACAGGGGCGACGAG. Amino acid sequence: CASSFGHRGDE. The full CDR3 sequence reads CASSFGHRGDEQYF.

The table lists this clone with many counts. Read data end 3 residues before the CDR3 end; the end is taken from the germline J gene. This rearrangement joins TRBV7-2 to TRBJ2-7, with D uncertain. Germline CDR1 and CDR2: SGHTA and FQGNSA. The CDR3 covers 13 residues. V gave up 5 bases and J gave up 3 bases, with 11 bases separating them. The DNA read from the CDR3 is TGTGCCAGCAGCCTCAACAGAAACTACGAG. It translates to CASSLNRNYE. The CDR3 as a whole reads CASSLNRNYEQYF.

This clone was found a few times. From the germline J gene comes the end of the CDR3, since the read stops 3 residues before it. This chain connects TRBV18 to TRBJ1-2, with D perhaps TRBD1 (5 bases). From germline, CDR1 is KGHSH and CDR2 LQKENI. The CDR3 sequence is 15 residues long. The CDR3 bases that were read are TGTGCCAGCTCGCCAGGGACTCAGATGTTGGATACG. Its translation: CASSPGTQMLDT. The complete CDR3 sequence is CASSPGTQMLDTYTF.

A few counts support this clone. With the read ending 3 residues before the CDR3 end, the germline J gene is used to fill in that end. The chain carries TRBV30 and TRBJ2-7; 7 nucleotides match TRBD2. This CDR3 region has 14 residues. Trimming cost V 1 base and J 5 bases; bases outside gene matches: 8. Germline V gene lookup returns CDR1 GTSNPN and CDR2 SVGIG (reference sequence). The CDR3 DNA, read in part, is TGTGCCTGGAGTGGTGGCGGGAGTATGAACGAG. Translated: CAWSGGGSMNE. The complete CDR3 protein is CAWSGGGSMNEQYF.

This clone has just a few counts. The read ends 3 residues early relative to the CDR3; the germline J gene fills the gap. The gene calls are TRBV2 and TRBJ1-2; tentatively, D is TRBD1 (6 bases). V lost 8 bases, J lost 3 bases, and 13 bases lay in between. Germline CDR1 SNHLY, CDR2 FYNNEI. The CDR3 sequence is 13 residues long. The CDR3 DNA, read in part, is TGTGCCAGCTCACAGGGACCGGACTATGGC. Its translation: CASSQGPDYG. The whole CDR3 reads CASSQGPDYGYTF.

This clone was recorded many times. The read stops 3 residues short of the end of the CDR3; the missing end is completed from the germline J gene. J is TRBJ2-2 and V is TRBV18, with D maybe TRBD2 (6 bases). V lost 3 bases and J lost 4, with 18 bases in between. This CDR3 region has 17 residues. Per the germline V gene, CDR1 is KGHSH and CDR2 is LQKENI. The sequenced part of the CDR3 DNA is TGTGCCAGCTCACCCTGGTTCGGGGGAGATGTCACCGGGGAG. Its translation: CASSPWFGGDVTGE. The entire CDR3 is CASSPWFGGDVTGELFF.

This clone was observed at least ten times. The read comes to an end 3 residues before the CDR3 does, leaving the germline J gene to fill in the end. V usage is TRBV7-2 and J usage is TRBJ2-4; TRBD1 might be the D (6 bases). V lost 2 bases, J lost 8 bases, and 16 bases lay in between. The CDR3 sequence is 15 residues long. In germline, CDR1 is SGHTA, CDR2 FQGNSA. CDR3 bases read: TGTGCCAGCAGCTTAATGGGTCAGGGGTTGGACATT. It codes for CASSLMGQGLDI. The whole CDR3 reads CASSLMGQGLDIQYF.

By frequency in the sample, this clone is medium-sized (0.01 to 0.1%). The CDR3 end is not reached by the read, which stops 3 residues before it; the germline J gene fills it in. The chain employs TRBV4-1 and TRBJ1-6, with 9 bases identical to TRBD1. Trimming took 3 bases from V and 9 from J; bases not matched to a gene: 12. The CDR3 contains 17 residues. CDR1 and CDR2 (germline): MGHRA, YSYEKL. CDR3 sequence reads: CASSQATTGGGRSPLHF. The sequenced CDR3 bases are TGCGCCAGCAGCCAGGCCACAACAGGGGGCGGACGTTCACCC.